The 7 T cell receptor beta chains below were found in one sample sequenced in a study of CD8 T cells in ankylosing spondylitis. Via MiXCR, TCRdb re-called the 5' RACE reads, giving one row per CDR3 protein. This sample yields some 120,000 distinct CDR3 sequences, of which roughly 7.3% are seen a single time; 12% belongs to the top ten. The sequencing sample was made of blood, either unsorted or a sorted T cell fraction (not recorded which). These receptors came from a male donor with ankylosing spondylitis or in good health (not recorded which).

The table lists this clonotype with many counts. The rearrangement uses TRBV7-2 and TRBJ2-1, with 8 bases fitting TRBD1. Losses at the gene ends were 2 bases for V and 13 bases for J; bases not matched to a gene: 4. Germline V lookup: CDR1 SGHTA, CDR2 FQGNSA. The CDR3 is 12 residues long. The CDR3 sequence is CASSLTGTGQFF. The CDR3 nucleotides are TGTGCCAGCAGCTTAACCGGGACAGGTCAGTTCTTC.

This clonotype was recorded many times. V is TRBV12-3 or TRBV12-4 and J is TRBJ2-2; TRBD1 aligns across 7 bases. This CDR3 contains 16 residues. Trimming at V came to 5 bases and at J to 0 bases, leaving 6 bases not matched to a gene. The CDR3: CASSRRGPTNTGELFF. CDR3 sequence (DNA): TGTGCCAGCAGTCGTAGGGGGCCTACGAACACCGGGGAGCTGTTTTTT.

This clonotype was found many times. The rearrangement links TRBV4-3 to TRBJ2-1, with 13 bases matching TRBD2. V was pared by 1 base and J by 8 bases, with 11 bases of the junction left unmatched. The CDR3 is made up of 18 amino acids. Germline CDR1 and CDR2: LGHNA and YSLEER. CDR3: CASSQVDGLAGVADEQFF. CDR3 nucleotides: TGCGCCAGCAGCCAAGTCGACGGACTAGCGGGAGTAGCCGATGAGCAGTTCTTC.

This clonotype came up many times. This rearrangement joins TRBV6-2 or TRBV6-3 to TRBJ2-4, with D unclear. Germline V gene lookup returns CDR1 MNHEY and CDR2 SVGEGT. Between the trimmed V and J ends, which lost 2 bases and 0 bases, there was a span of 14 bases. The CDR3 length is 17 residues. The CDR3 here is CASSYGMGTVAKNIQYF. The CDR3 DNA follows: TGTGCCAGCAGTTACGGTATGGGTACGGTAGCCAAAAACATTCAGTACTTC.

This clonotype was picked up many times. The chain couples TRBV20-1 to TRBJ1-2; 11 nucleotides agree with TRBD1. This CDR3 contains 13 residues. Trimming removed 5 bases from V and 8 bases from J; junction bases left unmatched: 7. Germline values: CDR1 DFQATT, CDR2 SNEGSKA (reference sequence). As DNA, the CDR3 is TGCAGTGCTCCCCGGACAGGGGGCAGCGGCTACACCTTC. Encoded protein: CSAPRTGGSGYTF.

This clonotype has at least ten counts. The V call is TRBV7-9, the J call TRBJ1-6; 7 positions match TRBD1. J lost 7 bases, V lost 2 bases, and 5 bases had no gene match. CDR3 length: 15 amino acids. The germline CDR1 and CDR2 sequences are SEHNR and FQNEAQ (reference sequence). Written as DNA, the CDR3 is TGTGCCAGCAGCTTACCGGGACAGAAAAATTCACCCCTCCACTTT. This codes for CASSLPGQKNSPLHF.

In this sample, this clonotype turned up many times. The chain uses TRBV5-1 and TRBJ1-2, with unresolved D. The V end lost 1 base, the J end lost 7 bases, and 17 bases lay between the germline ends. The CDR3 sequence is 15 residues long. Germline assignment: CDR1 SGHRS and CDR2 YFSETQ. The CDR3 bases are TGCGCCAGCAGCTTGTCTGGGCAGGAGTCGAGTGGCTACACCTTC. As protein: CASSLSGQESSGYTF.